This entry lists 5 T cell receptor beta chains sequenced from one sample in a study of blood T cell repertoires in COVID-19. Profiled with immunoSEQ multiplex PCR; TCRdb holds only in-frame clones, not every one. The sample holds a few hundred thousand clones, around 90% seen once. Sequenced material: peripheral blood. The receptor set was obtained from a man younger than 35 with active or convalescent COVID-19.

V and J are TRBV9 and TRBJ2-5; the match to TRBD2 covers 11 bases. With V trimmed by 3 bases and J by 2 bases, 0 bases remained unmatched. Germline CDR1 reads SGDLS; CDR2 reads YYNGEE. There are 14 residues in the CDR3. CDR3 residues: CASSASGGQETQYF. CDR3 in DNA: TGTGCCAGCAGCGCTAGCGGGGGGCAAGAGACCCAGTACTTC.

The CDR3 here is CAISEQGVSNQPQHF. The DNA of the CDR3 is TGTGCCATCAGTGAACAGGGAGTTAGCAATCAGCCCCAGCATTTT. J is TRBJ1-5 and V is TRBV10-3, with D perhaps matching TRBD1 (6 bases). V gave up 3 bases and J gave up 0 bases, with 9 bases separating them. The CDR3 spans 15 residues. CDR1 and CDR2 from the germline V gene are ENHRY and SYGVKD.

In its sample, this clone was seen once. An end of the junction differs from the germline gene, which may be a read error. The rearrangement links TRBV6-5 to TRBJ2-7, with 7 bases matching TRBD1. The germline gives CDR1 MNHEY, CDR2 SVGAGI. CDR3 size: 13 residues. The CDR3 sequence: CASSDSRGYEQYF. The CDR3 nucleotides are TGTGCCAGCAGTGACTCCAGGGGGTACGAGCAGTACTTC.

The genes are TRBV20-1 and TRBJ2-2; D remains ambiguous. The length of the CDR3 is 12 residues. CDR1 DFQATT and CDR2 SNEGSKA come from the germline V gene (reference sequence). Trimming shortened V by 3 bases and J by 6 bases, and 8 bases separated the two germline ends. CDR3 protein: CSASKTAGELFF. The CDR3 DNA reads as TGCAGTGCTAGTAAAACAGCCGGGGAGCTGTTTTTT.

V gene TRBV19 combines with J gene TRBJ2-2; D perhaps matches TRBD2 (5 bases). Germline V gene lookup returns CDR1 LNHDA and CDR2 SQIVND (reference sequence). There are 17 residues in the CDR3. The V end was cut by 3 bases, the J end by 1 base, with 15 bases between. This CDR3 reads CASSIEPEEVNTGELFF. The CDR3 DNA reads as TGTGCCAGTAGTATCGAACCCGAGGAGGTGAACACCGGGGAGCTGTTTTTT.